The 24 T cell receptor beta chains below all came from one sample that was sequenced in a study of T cell repertoires in cytomegalovirus infection. A single record per CDR3 protein comes from TCRdb applying MiXCR to the reads. Seen here are about 740,000 distinct CDR3 sequences, less than 40% observed once, and the top ten hold 2.8%. Material for sequencing was PBMCs. These receptor sequences come from a human donor in good health (CMV status not recorded). Some clones in this sample may be carry-over from other donors' samples.

The chain is built from TRBV20-1 and TRBJ1-2; tentative D call: TRBD1 (6 bases). V was pared by 6 bases and J by 7 bases, with 15 bases between. Germline CDR1 DFQATT, CDR2 SNEGSKA (reference sequence). The CDR3 is 12 residues long. Here the CDR3 DNA reads TGCAGTGCCCCCCGGGGGGCCGGTGGCTACACCTTC. It encodes CSAPRGAGGYTF.

In its sample, this clonotype was seen many times. The V gene is TRBV4-1, the J gene TRBJ2-1; no clear D gene. V was trimmed by 1 base and J by 6 bases, leaving 13 bases between them. Germline V CDR1 and CDR2: MGHRA, YSYEKL. The length of the CDR3 is 15 residues. The CDR3 DNA reads as TGCGCCAGCAGCCAAGTCCCAGGCGAGTTCAATGAGCAGTTCTTC. This sequence encodes CASSQVPGEFNEQFF.

The J gene is TRBJ1-6, the V gene TRBV3-1, with D perhaps TRBD1 (6 bases). The V gene lost 4 bases and the J gene lost 10 bases, with 20 bases spanning the gap. The CDR3 is 16 residues long. Germline assignment: CDR1 LGHDT and CDR2 YNNKEL (reference sequence). The CDR3 reads CASSLEGGRAGSPLHF. The DNA of the CDR3 is TGTGCCAGCAGCCTTGAGGGGGGCAGAGCCGGCTCACCCCTCCACTTT.

This clonotype was counted only a few times. The chain is built from TRBV6-1 and TRBJ2-7; D is possibly TRBD1 or TRBD2 (6 bases each). Looked up from germline, CDR1 is MNHNS and CDR2 is SASEGT. The CDR3 contains 15 residues. Deletions cut 4 bases from V and 0 bases from J, with 13 bases between. This CDR3 is CASSGGTLGSYEQYF. CDR3 DNA: TGTGCCAGCAGTGGCGGGACACTGGGCTCCTACGAGCAGTACTTC.

Turning to this clonotype: Here the CDR3 omits its conserved ending phenylalanine or tryptophan, so a read error is the likely source. V usage is TRBV7-6 and J usage is TRBJ2-1, with 10 bases aligning to TRBD2. J was trimmed by 1 base and V by 5 bases; bases with no gene match: 11. The germline V gene encodes CDR1 SGHVS and CDR2 FNYEAQ. The CDR3 sequence is 18 residues long. CDR3 in amino acids: CASSPGGASGGSYNEQFS. The DNA of the CDR3 is TGTGCCAGCAGCCCCGGTGGGGCTAGCGGGGGATCCTACAATGAGCAGTTCTCC.

The chain is built from TRBV28 and TRBJ2-7; possibly TRBD1 for D (6 bases). In germline, CDR1 is MDHEN, CDR2 SYDVKM. V was clipped by 5 bases and J by 3 bases, with 20 bases between them. CDR3 size: 16 residues. This CDR3 is CASSGHRDTLYYEQYF. CDR3 DNA sequence: TGTGCCAGCAGTGGGCACCGGGACACCTTATACTACGAGCAGTACTTC.

This clonotype was detected only once. This chain links TRBV5-1 with TRBJ2-1, with 14 nucleotides matching TRBD2. V was clipped by 3 bases and J by 8 bases; unmatched bases: 7. The CDR3 loop spans 16 amino acids. The germline gives CDR1 SGHRS, CDR2 YFSETQ. CDR3 protein: CASSWGLAGDRDEQFF. The DNA for the CDR3 is TGCGCCAGCAGCTGGGGACTAGCGGGAGATCGGGATGAGCAGTTCTTC.

In its sample, this clonotype was seen a few times. The chain links TRBV12-3 or TRBV12-4 to TRBJ2-1; TRBD1 agrees at 7 bases. CDR3 length equals 14 residues. V lost 3 bases and J lost 3; bases outside the gene matches: 2. The CDR3 nucleotides are TGTGCCAGCAGTTTCTGGACAGGCTACAATGAGCAGTTCTTC. Residues: CASSFWTGYNEQFF.

This clonotype was picked up one time. V gene TRBV5-1 combines with J gene TRBJ1-1; 7 bases map to TRBD1. The CDR3 extends over 15 amino acids. The germline CDR1 and CDR2 sequences are SGHRS and YFSETQ. V trimming: 1 base; J trimming: 5 bases; junction bases outside the gene matches: 8. CDR3 bases: TGCGCCAGCAGCTTGATAAGGCAGGGGGGAACTGAAGCTTTCTTT. Translating it yields CASSLIRQGGTEAFF. Combining the CDR3 with reference TRBV5-1 and TRBJ1-1 gives the whole variable domain KAGVTQTPRYLIKTRGQQVTLSCSPISGHRSVSWYQQTPGQGLQFLFEYFSETQRNKGNFPGRFSGRQFSNSRSEMNVSTLELGDSALYLCASSLIRQGGTEAFFGQGTRLTVV.

V gene TRBV28 combines with J gene TRBJ1-2; TRBD1 aligns across 12 bases. The CDR3 consists of 16 residues. Trimming removed 5 bases from V and 5 bases from J; junction bases left unmatched: 9. Looked up from germline, CDR1 is MDHEN and CDR2 is SYDVKM. Written as DNA, the CDR3 is TGTGCCAGCAGTGGTGGGACAGGGGGCAGGCAGTATGGCTACACCTTC. Translation gives CASSGGTGGRQYGYTF.

The V gene is TRBV6-5, the J gene TRBJ1-6; unclear D gene. V lost 0 bases and J 8 bases, leaving 5 bases between the germline ends. The CDR3 spans 13 residues. Germline loops: CDR1 MNHEY, CDR2 SVGAGI. The CDR3 sequence is CASSYSDDSPLHF. CDR3 DNA sequence: TGTGCCAGCAGTTACTCGGATGATTCACCCCTCCACTTT.

The gene calls are TRBV5-1 and TRBJ1-1; D is possibly TRBD1 (5 bases). The CDR3 has 13 residues. Per the germline V gene, CDR1 is SGHRS and CDR2 is YFSETQ. V was shortened by 1 base and J by 5 bases, with 9 bases between the two germline ends. The CDR3 DNA is TGCGCCAGCAGCTTGTGGGGGGTTACTGAAGCTTTCTTT. This sequence encodes CASSLWGVTEAFF.

V gene TRBV28 combines with J gene TRBJ1-5; possibly TRBD1 for D (6 bases). This CDR3 is 14 amino acids long. Trimming removed 8 bases at V and 4 bases at J, with 15 bases between. The V gene's germline CDR1 is MDHEN and CDR2 SYDVKM. This CDR3 reads CASFRRGFNQPQHF. The CDR3 region has the DNA TGTGCCAGCTTCCGCAGGGGATTTAATCAGCCCCAGCATTTT.

The table lists this clonotype with a few counts. The rearrangement joins TRBV2 to TRBJ2-6; tentative D call: TRBD1 (6 bases). V gave up 10 bases and J gave up 2 bases, with 9 bases separating them. Germline-derived CDR1 and CDR2 are SNHLY and FYNNEI. The CDR3 is 13 amino acids. The CDR3 DNA is TGTGCCAACAGGGAGACTGGGGCCAACGTCCTGACTTTC. Encoded protein: CANRETGANVLTF.

The CDR3 DNA sequence: TGTGCCAGCAGTACGGGGGACGAATCGCTCTCTGGGGCCAACGTCCTGACTTTC. Translation: CASSTGDESLSGANVLTF. The chain uses TRBV6-1 and TRBJ2-6, with D possibly being TRBD2 (6 bases). CDR3 length: 18 residues. Germline V lookup: CDR1 MNHNS, CDR2 SASEGT. V lost 5 bases and J 0 bases, leaving 17 bases between the germline ends.

The chain employs TRBV28 and TRBJ1-2; the D gene is possibly TRBD1 (5 bases). The CDR3 has 13 amino acids. Trimming cost V 7 bases and J 6 bases, with 15 bases left between them. Germline V gene sequence: CDR1 MDHEN, CDR2 SYDVKM. The CDR3 loop reads CASIGTAQDGYTF. For the CDR3, the DNA is TGTGCCAGCATCGGGACTGCCCAAGATGGCTACACCTTC.

The chain couples TRBV19 to TRBJ2-7; perhaps TRBD2 as D (6 bases). V lost 8 bases and J lost 2, with 25 bases in between. The CDR3 contains 17 residues. Germline V gives CDR1 LNHDA, CDR2 SQIVND (reference sequence). The CDR3 loop reads CASPIEVTGTGAYEQYF. DNA of the CDR3: TGTGCCAGTCCCATTGAGGTGACGGGGACTGGAGCCTACGAGCAGTACTTC.

The chain recombines TRBV28 with TRBJ1-1; no definite D call. This CDR3 comprises 11 residues. Trimming stripped 7 bases from V and 8 bases from J, with 11 bases between. CDR1 is MDHEN and CDR2 is SYDVKM in the germline V gene. DNA of the CDR3: TGTGCCAGCATCATAGGAGGGGAAGCTTTCTTT. Translation gives CASIIGGEAFF.

The table lists this clonotype with a few counts. CDR3 nucleotides: TGTGCCGGGCAGGCTTACTCTGGAAACACCATATATTTT. Protein product: CAGQAYSGNTIYF. The J gene is TRBJ1-3, the V gene TRBV12-3 or TRBV12-4; D is undetermined. The CDR3 has 13 residues. Deletions cut 11 bases from V and 0 bases from J, with 11 bases between.

This clonotype was seen a few times. The J gene is TRBJ2-2, the V gene TRBV6-6; 8 bases are shared with TRBD2. The CDR3 contains 15 residues. Per the germline V gene, CDR1 is MNHNY and CDR2 is SVGAGI (reference sequence). The J segment lost 2 bases and the V segment lost 5 bases, leaving 4 bases of the junction unmatched. CDR3 DNA: TGTGCCAGCAGTCATAGCGGGATTAACACCGGGGAGCTGTTTTTT. Amino acids: CASSHSGINTGELFF.

This clonotype appeared a few times. The chain has TRBV7-9 and TRBJ1-1; D unresolved. The CDR3 consists of 13 residues. V was cut by 8 bases and J by 8 bases, with 18 bases left in between. Germline-derived CDR1 and CDR2 are SEHNR and FQNEAQ (reference sequence). CDR3 DNA: TGTGCCAGCGCAACGCCCCTCGCCGGGGAAGCTTTCTTT. Its protein is CASATPLAGEAFF.

The chain carries TRBV5-6 and TRBJ2-5; tentative D call: TRBD2 (6 bases). The CDR3 is made up of 14 amino acids. Germline values: CDR1 SGHDT, CDR2 YYEEEE. V dropped 1 base and J dropped 5 bases, with 12 bases sitting between them. The chain's CDR3 is CASSLWRGVETQYF. CDR3 DNA sequence: TGTGCCAGCAGCTTGTGGCGCGGGGTGGAGACCCAGTACTTC.

This clonotype was seen a few times. V usage is TRBV12-3 or TRBV12-4 and J usage is TRBJ1-1; the match to TRBD1 covers 7 bases. The CDR3 length is 14 residues. V lost 3 bases, J lost 6 bases, and 7 bases stayed unmatched. CDR3 amino acids: CASSLGRGFAEAFF. CDR3 sequence (DNA): TGTGCCAGCAGTTTGGGCAGGGGGTTCGCTGAAGCTTTCTTT.

This clonotype was picked up a small number of times. V usage is TRBV11-2 and J usage is TRBJ1-5, with D tentatively TRBD1 (5 bases). Between the trimmed V and J ends, which lost 2 bases and 4 bases, there was a span of 15 bases. This CDR3 region has 16 residues. In germline, CDR1 is SGHAT, CDR2 FQNNGV. Written as DNA, the CDR3 is TGTGCCAGCAGCTTAAGGGCAGGGCATGTGAATCAGCCCCAGCATTTT. The encoded protein is CASSLRAGHVNQPQHF.